This T cell receptor (beta chain) was recorded in a study of cytomegalovirus exposure and HLA in healthy donors. Whole-study findings and limits: The study reported that TCR beta sequences accurately predicted HLA-A and HLA-B alleles in most subjects. Altogether, about 160 TCR beta chains were recorded as cytomegalovirus-associated.

Concerning this clone itself: The antigen is not known.

The PCR had 60 Vbeta and 13 Jbeta primers. Sequencing was performed with immunoSEQ multiplex PCR; in TCRdb, only in-frame clones are kept and a portion is missing. The table records approximately 88,000 clones, approximately 80% of them present only once. The trim removed 3 bases at V and 0 bases at J, leaving 1 base unmatched. This CDR3 comprises 14 residues. Per the germline V gene, CDR1 is SGDLS and CDR2 is YYNGEE. J is TRBJ2-3 and V is TRBV9, with 7 bases aligning to TRBD2. This TCR was recovered from a man aged 30-40 years in good health and CMV-seropositive. Sequenced material: PBMCs. The CDR3 DNA sequence: TGTGCCAGCAGCGGTAGCGGGAGCACAGATACGCAGTATTTT. Translating it yields CASSGSGSTDTQYF.